This entry lists 24 T cell receptor beta chains sequenced from one sample in a study of T cells in Graves' hyperthyroidism and ophthalmopathy. The CDR3 regions of TCR beta were amplified from RNA transcripts. With the HTBI primer set, the TCR CDR3 went through a first round of RT-PCR. TCRdb reanalysed the multiplex PCR reads using MiXCR and keeps one entry per CDR3 protein. Found here are around 500,000 distinct CDR3 sequences, 22% of them singletons; the top ten hold under 55%. The source material was blood. Receptors were obtained from a woman in her sixties or seventies with Graves' ophthalmopathy.

This clonotype occurred a few times. This rearrangement joins TRBV18 to TRBJ2-1; 12 bases agree with TRBD1. In germline, CDR1 is KGHSH, CDR2 LQKENI. This CDR3 region has 16 residues. V lost 3 bases to trimming and J lost 7 bases; unmatched junction nucleotides: 7. The CDR3 spells CASSPRDRGQRNEQFF. The CDR3 DNA reads TGTGCCAGCTCACCCCGGGACAGGGGGCAACGGAATGAGCAGTTCTTC.

V is TRBV28 and J is TRBJ1-5; 8 bases fit TRBD1. V was clipped by 4 bases and J by 4 bases; unmatched bases: 6. Germline values: CDR1 MDHEN, CDR2 SYDVKM. The CDR3 consists of 15 residues. The CDR3 sequence is CASSSMDRDNQPQHF. The CDR3 DNA reads as TGTGCCAGCAGTTCCATGGACAGGGATAATCAGCCCCAGCATTTT.

This clonotype was detected a few times. The V call is TRBV6-5, the J call TRBJ2-1; 8 bases agree with TRBD1. The CDR3 is 14 residues long. J was trimmed by 12 bases and V by 2 bases; bases with no gene match: 9. The V gene's germline CDR1 is MNHEY and CDR2 SVGAGI. DNA of the CDR3: TGTGCCAGCAGTTACACCAGGGACAGGCTAAGGCAGTTCTTC. Its protein product is CASSYTRDRLRQFF.

The CDR3 spells CASSLEGSDQSTQYF. CDR3 DNA: TGTGCCAGCAGCTTGGAGGGGTCCGATCAGTCAACCCAGTACTTC. The chain is built from TRBV5-5 and TRBJ2-5; D might be TRBD1 (5 bases). This CDR3 comprises 15 residues. The V gene lost 0 bases and the J gene lost 8 bases, with 17 bases spanning the gap. Germline loops: CDR1 SGHKS, CDR2 YYEKEE (reference sequence).

The CDR3 is CASSRTGGSWGDEQYF. For the CDR3, the DNA is TGTGCCAGCAGCCGAACAGGGGGCAGTTGGGGCGACGAGCAGTACTTC. This rearrangement joins TRBV7-8 to TRBJ2-7, with 9 bases fitting TRBD1. This CDR3 spans 16 amino acids. V trimming: 5 bases; J trimming: 5 bases; junction bases outside the gene matches: 13. In germline, CDR1 is SGHVS, CDR2 FQNEAQ.

This clonotype turned up a few times. The J gene is TRBJ2-1, the V gene TRBV20-1; 10 nucleotides line up with TRBD2. CDR1 DFQATT and CDR2 SNEGSKA come from the germline V gene (reference sequence). CDR3 size: 14 residues. After removal of 5 bases from V and 7 bases from J, the junction contained 8 bases not matched to a gene. The CDR3 is CSAPLAGVRNEQFF. Here the CDR3 DNA reads TGCAGTGCTCCGCTAGCGGGAGTGAGGAATGAGCAGTTCTTC.

The sample holds many counts of this clonotype. This chain connects TRBV10-3 to TRBJ2-1; the match to TRBD2 covers 14 bases. The V segment lost 2 bases and the J segment 6 bases; nucleotides outside the gene matches: 3. Germline V gives CDR1 ENHRY, CDR2 SYGVKD. CDR3 length: 16 amino acids. In DNA, the CDR3 is TGTGCCATCAGTGAGCCGACTAGCGGGAGGGTCAATGAGCAGTTCTTC. Encoded protein: CAISEPTSGRVNEQFF.

This clonotype was found many times. The gene calls are TRBV27 and TRBJ1-1; D may be TRBD1 (5 bases). This CDR3 comprises 14 residues. The V end lost 6 bases, the J end lost 0 bases, and 11 bases lay between the germline ends. CDR1 and CDR2 from the germline V gene are MNHEY and SMNVEV (reference sequence). In DNA form, the CDR3 reads TGTGCCAGCAGCTTAAACAGGTTGAACACTGAAGCTTTCTTT. It encodes CASSLNRLNTEAFF.

The chain couples TRBV27 to TRBJ1-5; D call uncertain. The CDR3 is 15 residues long. Trimming removed 0 bases from V and 7 bases from J, with 13 bases in between. Germline CDR1 MNHEY, CDR2 SMNVEV (reference sequence). CDR3 DNA: TGTGCCAGCAGTTTATCGAGTCGCCGAGGACAGCCCCAGCATTTT. Protein sequence: CASSLSSRRGQPQHF.

The CDR3 protein is CASTRQGYGYTF. The CDR3 nucleotides are TGTGCCAGCACCCGGCAGGGATATGGCTACACCTTC. The chain uses TRBV6-1 and TRBJ1-2, with D possibly being TRBD1 (5 bases). Trimming removed 7 bases from V and 5 bases from J, with 11 bases in between. CDR1 MNHNS and CDR2 SASEGT come from the germline V gene. This CDR3 is 12 amino acids long.

This clonotype has a handful of counts. V usage is TRBV20-1 and J usage is TRBJ2-7, with D maybe TRBD2 (6 bases). Germline CDR1 is DFQATT and CDR2 is SNEGSKA (reference sequence). With 4 bases removed from V and 3 bases from J, the gap between germline ends came to 7 bases. This CDR3 is built from 11 residues. The CDR3 DNA sequence: TGCAGTGCTATCGGGGGCTACGAGCAGTACTTC. As protein: CSAIGGYEQYF.

The V call is TRBV7-2, the J call TRBJ2-1; TRBD2 matches 8 bases. CDR1 and CDR2 (germline): SGHTA, FQGNSA. This CDR3 comprises 16 residues. Unmatched junction bases numbered 8, after V lost 0 bases and J lost 7 bases. CDR3 loop: CASSLAPVASGNEQFF. For the CDR3, the DNA is TGTGCCAGCAGCTTAGCCCCTGTAGCTAGCGGGAATGAGCAGTTCTTC.

This clonotype was counted between two and nine times. The junction does not match germline at one end; this may be a read error. The V call is TRBV24-1, the J call TRBJ2-3; no reliable D call. Germline assignment: CDR1 KGHDR and CDR2 SFDVKD. This CDR3 spans 14 amino acids. The CDR3 region is CVTSVGSSTDTQYF. The CDR3 DNA reads as TGTGTCACCAGTGTTGGATCTAGCACAGATACGCAGTATTTT.

The V gene is TRBV20-1, the J gene TRBJ1-4; 10 positions match TRBD1. J gave up 8 bases and V 6 bases, and 6 bases lay outside the gene matches. The germline V gene encodes CDR1 DFQATT and CDR2 SNEGSKA (reference sequence). The CDR3 spans 13 residues. CDR3 in amino acids: CSAEGQGVEKLFF. The CDR3 DNA reads TGCAGTGCCGAAGGACAGGGGGTAGAAAAACTGTTTTTT.

The V gene is TRBV5-1, the J gene TRBJ2-2; 7 bases are a match to TRBD2. The CDR3 sequence is 17 residues long. Per germline, CDR1 SGHRS and CDR2 YFSETQ. V shed 4 bases and J 1 base; nucleotides not matched to a gene: 10. The CDR3 region is CASSPDRSGMNTGELFF. For the CDR3, the DNA is TGCGCCAGCAGCCCGGATCGAAGCGGGATGAACACCGGGGAGCTGTTTTTT.

This clonotype occurred once. This chain uses TRBV6-1 with TRBJ1-2, with a tentative D call TRBD1 (6 bases). Trimming shortened V by 0 bases and J by 1 base, and 9 bases separated the two germline ends. The CDR3 is 15 amino acids. Germline V gives CDR1 MNHNS, CDR2 SASEGT. The DNA for the CDR3 is TGTGCCAGCAGTGAAGCGGGACACCTTAACTATGGCTACACCTTC. Translating it yields CASSEAGHLNYGYTF.

This clonotype was picked up a small number of times. The CDR3 DNA follows: TGTGCCGCGGGGGGCGGCCGATCTCAACTGGAGCAGTACTTC. Translation gives CAAGGGRSQLEQYF. The V gene is TRBV19, the J gene TRBJ2-7, with 8 bases aligning to TRBD2. From germline, CDR1 is LNHDA and CDR2 SQIVND (reference sequence). CDR3 size: 14 residues. V trimming: 11 bases; J trimming: 7 bases; junction bases outside the gene matches: 16.

This clonotype appeared many times. This rearrangement joins TRBV6-1 to TRBJ1-1; TRBD1 aligns across 7 bases. Germline V CDR1 and CDR2: MNHNS, SASEGT. The CDR3 spans 13 residues. The V and J ends lost 3 bases and 6 bases, in that order; junction bases with no gene match: 4. CDR3 in amino acids: CASSETGKAEAFF. For the CDR3, the DNA is TGTGCCAGCAGTGAGACAGGGAAGGCTGAAGCTTTCTTT.

This clonotype was seen many times. The rearrangement uses TRBV2 and TRBJ2-3; D gene uncertain. The CDR3 is 16 amino acids. CDR1 SNHLY and CDR2 FYNNEI come from the germline V gene. V was cut by 6 bases and J by 6 bases, with 22 bases left in between. This CDR3 is CASSPNPSVSTDTQYF. CDR3 sequence (DNA): TGTGCCAGCAGCCCCAATCCCTCAGTTAGTACCGATACGCAGTATTTT.

This clonotype was seen only a few times. The chain carries TRBV19 and TRBJ1-2, with a tentative D call TRBD1 (6 bases). The CDR3 length is 13 residues. Germline CDR1 LNHDA, CDR2 SQIVND (reference sequence). The ends were cut back, 5 bases at V and 1 base at J, with 8 bases in the middle. The CDR3: CASSGGLNYGYTF. In DNA, the CDR3 is TGTGCCAGTAGTGGGGGCCTTAACTATGGCTACACCTTC.

This clonotype has ten or more counts. The chain combines TRBV2 with TRBJ2-1; maybe TRBD2 (6 bases). With 6 bases removed from V and 5 bases from J, the gap between germline ends came to 14 bases. This CDR3 is built from 14 residues. Germline V lookup: CDR1 SNHLY, CDR2 FYNNEI. CDR3 residues: CASRAGYIDNEQFF. As DNA, the CDR3 is TGTGCCAGCAGAGCGGGCTACATAGACAATGAGCAGTTCTTC.

This clonotype occurred a few times. The V and J genes are TRBV20-1 and TRBJ2-2; 11 nucleotides agree with TRBD2. V gave up 5 bases and J gave up 4 bases; unmatched junction bases: 6. This CDR3 region has 15 residues. Per germline, CDR1 DFQATT and CDR2 SNEGSKA (reference sequence). The CDR3 region is CSAGSGRAGTGELFF. CDR3 bases: TGCAGTGCTGGTAGCGGGAGGGCCGGCACCGGGGAGCTGTTTTTT.

The V call is TRBV20-1, the J call TRBJ1-1, with D possibly matching TRBD1 (5 bases). Germline V gives CDR1 DFQATT, CDR2 SNEGSKA (reference sequence). This CDR3 comprises 13 residues. V was shortened by 5 bases and J by 10 bases, with 20 bases between the two germline ends. The CDR3 DNA reads TGCAGTGCTGCCAAGGCGGCCTCGGGGGTAGCTTTCTTT. This codes for CSAAKAASGVAFF.

The chain joins TRBV19 to TRBJ1-1; D might be TRBD1 (6 bases). V dropped 10 bases and J dropped 0 bases, with 18 bases sitting between them. CDR1 LNHDA and CDR2 SQIVND come from the germline V gene (reference sequence). The CDR3 totals 15 residues. In DNA, the CDR3 is TGTGCCACCGTTGGACAGAGCATCATGAACACTGAAGCTTTCTTT. This codes for CATVGQSIMNTEAFF.